This T cell receptor (beta chain) emerged from a study of T cell changes during pregnancy in multiple sclerosis. The table lists this clone with a count of one. Only in-frame clones appear in the TCRdb table, and some are missing; sequencing was by immunoSEQ multiplex PCR. This sample has 50,000 to 75,000 clones, with roughly nine tenths found just once. The input for sequencing was peripheral blood, taken in the third trimester of pregnancy. This sequence was found in a female donor in good health, enrolled as a control in a pregnancy study.

CDR3 in amino acids: CASSIAIPGEQFF. CDR3 sequence (DNA): TGTGCCAGTAGTATCGCCATTCCGGGTGAGCAGTTCTTC. The chain has TRBV19 and TRBJ2-1; D remains ambiguous. CDR3 length: 13 residues. V lost 3 bases to trimming and J lost 9 bases, with 12 bases between them. Germline V CDR1 and CDR2: LNHDA, SQIVND (reference sequence).